These T cell receptor beta chains were read from a single sample in a study of identifying expanded T cells in peripheral blood. Sequencing used immunoSEQ multiplex PCR; TCRdb keeps in-frame clones, though not all of them. Found here are approximately 100,000 clones, about 89% of them singletons; the top ten hold roughly 15%. Specimen: blood. These receptors were obtained from a person aged 18-70 years in good health. The CDR3 runs from the conserved cysteine through the conserved F or W. A D gene is named only where the DNA matches it firmly. Clone sizes are given selectively: once, few, many, or a class where the clone is expanded.

J gene,clone size,D gene,V gene,CDR3 protein,CDR3 DNA
TRBJ2-5,once,.,TRBV19,CASSGQVQETQYF,TGTGCCAGTAGTGGGCAGGTCCAAGAGACCCAGTACTTC
TRBJ2-1,.,TRBD1,TRBV13,CASSEGQGVRVEQFF,TGTGCCAGCAGCGAAGGACAGGGGGTGAGGGTTGAGCAGTTCTTC
TRBJ2-7,.,TRBD1,TRBV7-6,CASSLGQGVPYEQYF,TGTGCCAGCAGCTTAGGACAGGGGGTACCCTACGAGCAGTACTTC
TRBJ2-7,.,.,TRBV5-4,CASSQVTGITYEQYF,TGCGCCAGCAGCCAAGTTACAGGGATAACCTACGAGCAGTACTTC
TRBJ2-7,.,.,TRBV27,CASSSILNYEQYF,TGTGCCAGCAGTTCTATACTGAACTACGAGCAGTACTTC
TRBJ2-7,.,.,TRBV7-2,CASSLSGTNEQYF,TGTGCCAGCAGCTTATCCGGGACAAACGAGCAGTACTTC
TRBJ2-1,.,.,TRBV18,CASSPPSGAYNEQFF,TGTGCCAGCTCACCACCATCGGGGGCCTACAATGAGCAGTTCTTC
TRBJ2-7,.,.,TRBV7-9,CASSPDSFEQYF,TGCGCCAGCAGCCCCGACAGTTTCGAGCAGTACTTC
TRBJ2-5,once,.,TRBV7-2,CASSPGVAWETQYF,TGTGCCAGCAGCCCCGGGGTAGCCTGGGAGACCCAGTACTTC
TRBJ1-5,few,.,TRBV5-5,CASSFAAFNQPQHF,TGTGCCAGCAGCTTTGCGGCGTTCAATCAGCCCCAGCATTTT
TRBJ1-4,.,.,TRBV18,CASSPTGPGGEKLFF,TGTGCCAGCTCACCAACAGGGCCGGGTGGTGAAAAACTGTTTTTT
TRBJ2-1,.,.,TRBV4-3,CASSQEAGVYNEQFF,TGCGCCAGCAGCCAAGAGGCAGGAGTCTACAATGAGCAGTTCTTC
TRBJ1-2,.,TRBD1,TRBV15,CATSRDIGQGAGYTF,TGTGCCACCAGCAGAGATATCGGGCAGGGGGCTGGCTACACCTTC
TRBJ2-5,.,.,TRBV7-7,CASSFRRGIQETQYF,TGTGCCAGCAGCTTTAGGCGGGGAATCCAAGAGACCCAGTACTTC
TRBJ2-7,.,.,TRBV21-1,CASSTQGSEQYF,TGTGCCAGCAGTACCCAGGGTAGCGAGCAGTACTTC
TRBJ1-6,.,TRBD1,TRBV6-6,CASSGTGGISPLHF,TGTGCCAGCAGTGGGACAGGGGGGATCTCACCCCTCCACTTT
TRBJ1-2,.,.,TRBV5-4,CASSLGDTNQGYGYTF,TGTGCCAGCAGCTTGGGGGACACCAATCAGGGATATGGCTACACCTTC
TRBJ2-1,.,.,TRBV27,CASSLSLSNEQFF,TGTGCCAGCAGTTTATCCCTTTCAAATGAGCAGTTCTTC
TRBJ2-1,.,.,TRBV5-1,CASSPTADRYNEQFF,TGCGCCAGCAGTCCGACAGCGGATCGGTACAATGAGCAGTTCTTC
TRBJ2-3,.,TRBD2,TRBV30,CAWSPGLAGFTDTQYF,TGTGCCTGGAGCCCCGGACTAGCGGGGTTCACAGATACGCAGTATTTT
TRBJ1-4,once,.,TRBV4-2,CASSQDLVRSHLNEKLFF,TGTGCCAGCAGCCAAGATCTCGTACGGTCACACCTGAATGAAAAACTGTTTTTT
TRBJ2-7,.,.,TRBV14,CASSQVARYEQYF,TGTGCCAGCAGCCAAGTAGCGCGATACGAGCAGTACTTC
TRBJ2-7,.,.,TRBV4-3,CASSQDSGPTGAYEQYF,TGCGCCAGCAGCCAAGATTCGGGACCAACGGGGGCCTACGAGCAGTACTTC
TRBJ1-2,.,TRBD1,TRBV18,CASSPGMTGNYGYTF,TGTGCCAGCTCACCCGGGATGACAGGGAACTATGGCTACACCTTC
TRBJ2-5,.,.,TRBV7-2,CASSLAAGPQETQYF,TGTGCCAGCAGCTTAGCTGCAGGGCCTCAAGAGACCCAGTACTTC
TRBJ1-3,.,.,TRBV7-7,CASSLETGSGNTIYF,TGTGCCAGCAGCTTAGAGACAGGCTCTGGAAACACCATATATTTT
TRBJ2-1,.,.,TRBV7-8,CASSLNLENEQFF,TGTGCCAGCAGCTTAAATTTGGAGAATGAGCAGTTCTTC
TRBJ2-3,.,TRBD1,TRBV27,CASSLRDRGTDTQYF,TGTGCCAGCAGTTTGAGGGACAGGGGCACAGATACGCAGTATTTT
TRBJ2-2,few,.,TRBV2,CASSRRRIENTGELFF,TGTGCCAGCAGTCGAAGGCGGATAGAGAACACCGGGGAGCTGTTTTTT
TRBJ2-5,once,.,TRBV15,CATSRDPGPQETQYF,TGTGCCACCAGCAGAGATCCGGGGCCCCAAGAGACCCAGTACTTC
TRBJ2-1,.,.,TRBV5-1,CASSLVGETYNEQFF,TGCGCCAGCAGCTTGGTCGGCGAGACCTACAATGAGCAGTTCTTC
TRBJ1-4,once,.,TRBV4-1,CASSQDREGKLFF,TGCGCCAGCAGCCAAGATCGGGAAGGAAAACTGTTTTTT
TRBJ1-1,once,.,TRBV5-1,CASSDPQSASLEAFF,TGCGCCAGCAGCGATCCACAGAGCGCCAGCCTTGAAGCTTTCTTT
TRBJ1-4,.,.,TRBV14,CASSQELYQGSEKLFF,TGTGCCAGCAGCCAAGAGCTCTACCAGGGATCTGAAAAACTGTTTTTT
TRBJ1-1,.,TRBD1,TRBV6-6,CASSSLTGQNTEAFF,TGTGCCAGCAGTTCCCTGACAGGGCAGAACACTGAAGCTTTCTTT
TRBJ1-6,.,.,TRBV7-2,CASSLSYNSPLHF,TGTGCCAGCAGCTTATCCTATAATTCACCCCTCCACTTT
TRBJ2-7,.,.,TRBV9,CASSPFVTGSYEQYF,TGTGCCAGCAGCCCCTTCGTGACCGGATCCTACGAGCAGTACTTC
TRBJ2-5,.,TRBD1,TRBV7-9,CASSPPRGQGETQYF,TGTGCCAGCAGCCCCCCCAGGGGACAGGGGGAGACCCAGTACTTC
TRBJ1-2,.,.,TRBV27,CASSPPGTPLYGYTF,TGTGCCAGCAGTCCCCCCGGGACACCGCTTTATGGCTACACCTTC
TRBJ1-5,.,TRBD1,TRBV27,CASSPDPPGQGFHSNQPQHF,TGTGCCAGCAGTCCCGACCCACCGGGACAGGGCTTTCATAGCAATCAGCCCCAGCATTTT
TRBJ2-1,.,TRBD1,TRBV7-9,CASSLGQGTYNEQFF,TGTGCCAGCAGCTTAGGACAGGGGACCTACAATGAGCAGTTCTTC
TRBJ1-6,.,.,TRBV6-1,CATQEVKGYSPLHF,TGTGCCACACAGGAGGTAAAAGGATACTCACCCCTCCACTTT
TRBJ1-1,.,.,TRBV2,CASSSQRSTAEAFF,TGTGCCAGCAGTTCTCAGAGAAGTACAGCTGAAGCTTTCTTT
TRBJ2-3,.,TRBD1,TRBV6-5,CASSNRGLSTDTQYF,TGTGCCAGCAGTAACAGGGGGCTAAGCACAGATACGCAGTATTTT
TRBJ1-1,.,.,TRBV18,CASSPWGQDTEAFF,TGTGCCAGCTCACCGTGGGGGCAGGACACTGAAGCTTTCTTT
TRBJ2-5,.,.,TRBV7-2,CASSQDAPVNLKETQYF,TGTGCCAGCAGCCAGGACGCGCCAGTAAATTTAAAAGAGACCCAGTACTTC
TRBJ2-5,.,TRBD2,TRBV4-2,CASSQEAGAGGTQYF,TGTGCCAGCAGCCAAGAAGCGGGGGCGGGGGGGACCCAGTACTTC
TRBJ1-1,.,.,TRBV27,CASLGLLKAEAFF,TGTGCCAGCTTGGGCCTCCTGAAGGCTGAAGCTTTCTTT
TRBJ1-5,.,.,TRBV4-1,CASSPSSPISNQPQHF,TGCGCCAGCAGCCCGAGCTCTCCGATTAGCAATCAGCCCCAGCATTTT
TRBJ2-5,.,.,TRBV5-1,CASSLYLARGETQYF,TGCGCCAGCAGCTTGTATTTGGCTAGGGGGGAGACCCAGTACTTC
TRBJ1-6,.,.,TRBV7-2,CASSLIWGTRNSPLHF,TGTGCCAGCAGCTTAATTTGGGGAACGAGGAATTCACCCCTCCACTTT
TRBJ1-1,.,.,TRBV19,CASSIGTARTEAFF,TGTGCCAGTAGTATAGGGACAGCTCGGACTGAAGCTTTCTTT
TRBJ2-2,.,.,TRBV25-1,CATGIGELFF,TGTGCCACGGGGATCGGGGAGCTGTTTTTT